Sequencing of this TCR beta chain was carried out in a study of response to subunit inactivated influenza vaccine. Overall study results and limits: Seasonal influenza vaccination, on each occasion, was suggested by the authors to recruit few new T cells.

The CDR3 has 14 amino acids. V was clipped by 6 bases and J by 9 bases, with 18 bases between them. Germline CDR1 LNHNV, CDR2 YYDKDF (reference sequence). Concerning this clonotype: The target antigen is unknown.

A single record per CDR3 protein comes from TCRdb applying MiXCR to the RT-PCR reads. The table includes approximately 700,000 distinct CDR3 sequences, about 15% detected once. This sample comprised PBMCs from blood, obtained around two weeks before vaccination. The TCR comes from a man between 45 and 60 years old who received an inactivated influenza vaccine. This chain joins TRBV15 and TRBJ2-1; D is perhaps TRBD1 (7 bases). Written as DNA, the CDR3 is TGTGCCACCAGTATACGGCGACAGGGAGGTGAGCAGTTCTTC. It encodes CATSIRRQGGEQFF.